This is a list of T cell receptor beta chains from one sample in a study of T-cell memory formation after mild COVID-19. TCRdb passed the 5' RACE reads through MiXCR, listing each CDR3 protein once. The sample shows a few hundred thousand distinct CDR3 sequences, roughly 23% of them seen only once. Sequenced sample: PBMCs or a T cell subset sorted from them (not recorded which). All receptors come from an adult woman who had mild COVID-19 (a few samples of this study predate the infection). Cell type and time point are not known. CDR3s include the opening cysteine and the closing phenylalanine or tryptophan. Fields, in order: V gene, D gene, J gene, CDR3 length, clone size, CDR3 protein, CDR3 DNA. A D gene is named only where the DNA matches it firmly. The size of a clone is reported for some rows only, either as once, few or many, or as a class for expanded clones.

>TRBV5-6|TRBD1|TRBJ2-1|14|once
CASSPGQATIEQFF
TGTGCCAGCAGCCCGGGACAGGCTACAATTGAGCAGTTCTTC
>TRBV19|TRBD2|TRBJ2-7|13|few
CASRFVTSDEQYF
TGTGCCAGTAGATTTGTGACTAGCGACGAGCAGTACTTC
>TRBV5-4|TRBD1|TRBJ2-1|16|.
CASSRESQGVMNEQFF
TGTGCCAGCAGCCGTGAGAGCCAGGGGGTTATGAATGAGCAGTTCTTC
>TRBV6-5|.|TRBJ2-1|15|many
CASSYHPSSYNEQFF
TGTGCCAGCAGTTATCACCCGAGCTCCTACAATGAGCAGTTCTTC
>TRBV19|.|TRBJ2-3|13|many
CASSIAGADTQYF
TGTGCCAGTAGTATTGCCGGTGCAGATACGCAGTATTTT
>TRBV6-6|TRBD2|TRBJ2-1|15|.
CASSLLAGGSNEQFF
TGTGCCAGCAGCTTACTAGCGGGAGGTAGCAATGAGCAGTTCTTC
>TRBV7-9|.|TRBJ2-5|14|.
CASSSPGTEETQYF
TGTGCCAGCAGCTCACCCGGGACCGAAGAGACCCAGTACTTC
>TRBV30|.|TRBJ1-5|14|.
CAWRTPGGTQPQHF
TGTGCCTGGAGGACCCCGGGGGGGACTCAGCCCCAGCATTTT
>TRBV7-8|TRBD1|TRBJ2-7|15|few
CASSFWGTGGYEQYF
TGTGCCAGCAGTTTCTGGGGGACAGGGGGATACGAGCAGTACTTC
>TRBV28|.|TRBJ2-5|11|few
CASTTGETQYF
TGTGCCAGCACTACCGGAGAGACCCAGTACTTC
>TRBV6-5|TRBD1|TRBJ2-3|15|.
CASRMLRTGSDTQYF
TGTGCCAGCAGAATGCTGCGGACAGGGTCAGATACGCAGTATTTT
>TRBV29-1|.|TRBJ2-5|12|few
CSVEEHQETQYF
TGCAGCGTTGAAGAACACCAAGAGACCCAGTACTTC
>TRBV3-1|TRBD2|TRBJ2-5|15|.
CASSQASGTKETQYF
TGTGCCAGCAGCCAAGCTAGCGGGACGAAAGAGACCCAGTACTTC
>TRBV7-2|.|TRBJ1-2|13|.
CASSSQDSYGYTF
TGTGCCAGCAGCTCCCAAGATAGCTATGGCTACACCTTC
>TRBV25-1|.|TRBJ2-5|15|few
CASTVPDQGQETQYF
TGTGCCAGCACCGTCCCCGACCAGGGACAAGAGACCCAGTACTTC
>TRBV5-1|.|TRBJ2-1|16|.
CASSLDSRVHHNEQFF
TGCGCCAGCAGCTTGGATTCCAGGGTTCATCACAATGAGCAGTTCTTC
>TRBV6-5|TRBD1|TRBJ2-7|15|few
CASSYEGGLYNEQYF
TGTGCCAGCAGTTACGAAGGGGGCCTCTATAACGAGCAGTACTTC
>TRBV18|.|TRBJ2-3|14|few
CASSPRGGRDTQYF
TGTGCCAGCTCACCACGCGGGGGCAGAGATACGCAGTATTTT
>TRBV3-1|TRBD1|TRBJ2-1|15|few
CASNEGTELYNEQFF
TGTGCCAGCAACGAGGGGACAGAGCTTTACAATGAGCAGTTCTTC
>TRBV28|TRBD2|TRBJ2-2|13|few
CASSSGAPGELFF
TGTGCCAGCAGTAGCGGGGCCCCCGGGGAGCTGTTTTTT
>TRBV2|TRBD2|TRBJ2-7|14|few
CASRHLAGAHEQYF
TGTGCCAGCAGACACCTGGCGGGAGCGCACGAGCAGTACTTC
>TRBV13|TRBD1|TRBJ1-6|16|.
CASSHRTGRGDSPLHF
TGTGCCAGCAGCCATAGGACAGGCCGTGGGGATTCACCCCTCCACTTT
>TRBV12-3/TRBV12-4|TRBD1|TRBJ2-2|14|.
CASRLTGATGELFF
TGTGCCAGCAGGCTGACAGGGGCCACCGGGGAGCTGTTTTTT
>TRBV20-1|.|TRBJ1-5|14|.
CSAMRGYSNQPQHF
TGCAGTGCTATGAGGGGCTATAGCAATCAGCCCCAGCATTTT
>TRBV18|.|TRBJ1-2|16|few
CASSLARTDLFYGYTF
TGTGCCAGCTCACTCGCTCGGACAGACCTATTCTATGGCTACACCTTC
>TRBV20-1|.|TRBJ1-5|14|.
CSARAQGSNQPQHF
TGCAGTGCTAGAGCACAGGGTAGCAATCAGCCCCAGCATTTT
>TRBV15|.|TRBJ2-7|14|few
CATSRPGGFYEQYF
TGTGCCACCAGCCGGCCTGGGGGGTTCTACGAGCAGTACTTC
>TRBV7-2|.|TRBJ2-3|12|few
CASGDPAETQYF
TGTGCCAGCGGAGACCCCGCAGAGACGCAGTATTTT
>TRBV12-3/TRBV12-4|TRBD2|TRBJ2-5|14|.
CASRLSGGGETQYF
TGTGCCAGCAGACTTAGCGGGGGGGGAGAGACCCAGTACTTC
>TRBV2|.|TRBJ2-7|14|few
CASSGIGRGGEQYF
TGTGCCAGCAGTGGGATCGGCAGGGGCGGCGAGCAGTACTTC
>TRBV5-5|.|TRBJ2-3|15|few
CASSLRGAETDTQYF
TGTGCCAGCAGCTTAAGGGGGGCAGAGACAGATACGCAGTATTTT
>TRBV9|.|TRBJ1-2|13|few
CASSGPSNYGYTF
TGTGCCAGCAGCGGCCCCTCTAACTATGGCTACACCTTC
>TRBV7-9|.|TRBJ1-5|13|.
CASSSGGDQPQHF
TGTGCCAGCAGCTCGGGGGGCGATCAGCCCCAGCATTTT
>TRBV30|.|TRBJ2-7|15|.
CAWSVGRGQLREQYF
TGTGCCTGGAGTGTGGGGCGGGGGCAGCTCAGGGAGCAGTACTTC
>TRBV5-1|TRBD2|TRBJ2-1|16|few
CASSPPSGTTGDEQFF
TGCGCCAGCAGCCCCCCTAGCGGGACGACTGGGGATGAGCAGTTCTTC
>TRBV2|.|TRBJ2-7|14|.
CASSEPGGPYEQYF
TGTGCCAGCAGTGAGCCCGGGGGCCCCTACGAGCAGTACTTC
>TRBV12-3/TRBV12-4|.|TRBJ2-3|13|.
CASRFGPRGTQYF
TGTGCCAGCAGATTCGGGCCCCGGGGTACGCAGTATTTT
>TRBV6-5|TRBD2|TRBJ2-3|16|few
CASSSLLAGDFDTQYF
TGTGCCAGCAGTTCTTTACTAGCGGGAGATTTCGATACGCAGTATTTT
>TRBV12-3/TRBV12-4|TRBD2|TRBJ2-1|16|few
CASSTRTSGGPNEQFF
TGTGCCAGCAGTACCCGGACTAGCGGGGGACCGAATGAGCAGTTCTTC
>TRBV6-5|TRBD2|TRBJ2-3|16|.
CASSASGRASTDTQYF
TGTGCCAGCTCGGCTAGCGGGAGGGCCTCTACGGATACGCAGTATTTT
>TRBV6-5|.|TRBJ2-7|14|.
CASSPRGRSYEQYF
TGTGCCAGCAGTCCCCGGGGCCGTAGCTACGAGCAGTACTTC
>TRBV18|.|TRBJ2-2|16|.
CASSPSQFANTGELFF
TGTGCCAGCTCACCGTCACAGTTCGCGAACACCGGGGAGCTGTTTTTT
>TRBV21-1|.|TRBJ1-3|16|few
CASSKAQVLSGNTIYF
TGTGCCAGCAGCAAAGCGCAGGTCCTCTCTGGAAACACCATATATTTT
>TRBV5-1|.|TRBJ1-2|15|.
CASSIQQGPPGGYTF
TGCGCCAGCAGCATCCAACAGGGCCCTCCTGGTGGCTACACCTTC
>TRBV11-2|.|TRBJ1-1|15|.
CASSLDFLGNTEAFF
TGTGCCAGCAGCTTAGACTTCTTGGGGAACACTGAAGCTTTCTTT
>TRBV29-1|.|TRBJ1-1|12|few
CSGEWGPRIAFF
TGCAGCGGGGAATGGGGGCCGAGGATAGCTTTCTTT
>TRBV4-1|TRBD2|TRBJ2-7|14|.
CASSQGTRAYEQYF
TGCGCCAGCAGCCAAGGGACTAGAGCCTACGAGCAGTACTTC
>TRBV7-6|TRBD2|TRBJ2-3|16|.
CASSLRRGGSTDTQYF
TGTGCCAGCAGCCTTCGGCGGGGGGGAAGCACAGATACGCAGTATTTT
>TRBV9|.|TRBJ2-7|14|.
CASSAGDSSYEQYF
TGTGCCAGCAGCGCGGGGGACTCAAGCTACGAGCAGTACTTC
>TRBV3-1|.|TRBJ2-4|14|few
CASSYILAKNIQYF
TGTGCCAGCAGTTACATCCTAGCCAAAAACATTCAGTACTTC
>TRBV7-2|.|TRBJ2-7|14|few
CASSLSTKRDEQYF
TGTGCCAGCAGCTTATCGACCAAAAGGGACGAGCAGTACTTC
>TRBV6-5|TRBD1|TRBJ2-6|15|few
CASTKGATGANVLTF
TGTGCCAGCACAAAGGGGGCTACAGGGGCCAACGTCCTGACTTTC
>TRBV5-5|TRBD1|TRBJ1-5|19|few
CASSSTGGAGLYSNQPQHF
TGTGCCAGCAGCTCGACAGGGGGCGCGGGGCTTTATAGCAATCAGCCCCAGCATTTT
>TRBV29-1|TRBD1|TRBJ2-7|12|.
CSVADRGYEQYF
TGCAGCGTCGCCGACAGGGGATACGAGCAGTACTTC
>TRBV12-3/TRBV12-4|.|TRBJ2-1|17|many
CASSLEASRGPYNEQFF
TGTGCCAGCAGTTTAGAAGCCTCGCGCGGACCGTATAATGAGCAGTTCTTC
>TRBV5-1|TRBD1|TRBJ2-2|15|.
CASTEGQGDTGELFF
TGCGCCAGCACCGAAGGACAGGGAGACACCGGGGAGCTGTTTTTT
>TRBV4-1|.|TRBJ1-5|18|.
CASSQDAPRTYGHQPQHF
TGCGCCAGCAGCCAAGATGCTCCCCGGACATACGGCCATCAGCCCCAGCATTTT
>TRBV20-1|TRBD1|TRBJ1-1|13|.
CSARTGGETEAFF
TGCAGTGCTCGAACAGGGGGTGAAACTGAAGCTTTCTTT